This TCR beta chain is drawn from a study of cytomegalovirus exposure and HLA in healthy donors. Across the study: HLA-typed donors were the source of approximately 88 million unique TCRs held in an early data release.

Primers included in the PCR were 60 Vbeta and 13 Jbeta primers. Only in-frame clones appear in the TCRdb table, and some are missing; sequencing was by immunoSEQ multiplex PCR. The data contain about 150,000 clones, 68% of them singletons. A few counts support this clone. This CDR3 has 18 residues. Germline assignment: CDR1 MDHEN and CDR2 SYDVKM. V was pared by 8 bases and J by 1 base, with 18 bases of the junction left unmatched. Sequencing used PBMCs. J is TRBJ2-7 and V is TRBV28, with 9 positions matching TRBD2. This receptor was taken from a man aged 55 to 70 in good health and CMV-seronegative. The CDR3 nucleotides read TGTGCCAGCGCCCGAACTAGCGGGCCCTCCTCTAGGTCCTACGAGCAGTACTTC. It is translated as CASARTSGPSSRSYEQYF.